The rows below give T cell receptor beta chains drawn from one sample of a study of beta chain features in type 1 diabetes. Assay: immunoSEQ multiplex PCR; the TCRdb copy retains only in-frame clones and omits some. The sample has 55,000 to 80,000 clones, about 50% seen once. The source material was central memory CD4+ T cells from blood. The receptors here all came from a man aged 30-40 years with type 1 diabetes. CDR3s include the opening cysteine and the closing phenylalanine or tryptophan. The D gene is left open where the match is weak. Clone size, where shown, is once, few, many, or a class for clones that have expanded.

.,TRBV6-6,TRBJ1-2,TRBD1,TGTGCCAGCATTTCTCCGGGACAGGGGAACTATGGCTACACCTTC,CASISPGQGNYGYTF
few,TRBV25-1,TRBJ2-1,TRBD2,TGTGCCAGCAGTGAACTAGCGGGAGGGCCTAGGTCCTACAATGAGCAGTTCTTC,CASSELAGGPRSYNEQFF
few,TRBV5-4,TRBJ2-1,TRBD2,TGTGCCAGCAGCCCCGGGGGGGGAGGAGCGGGAGGGTACAATGAGCAGTTCTTC,CASSPGGGGAGGYNEQFF
.,TRBV25-1,TRBJ2-3,.,TGTGCCAGCAGTGAATCCGGCAGGGGCACAGATACGCAGTATTTT,CASSESGRGTDTQYF
few,TRBV7-9,TRBJ2-1,TRBD2,TGTGCCAGCAGCCCTACTGGGGGGGGCAATGAGCAGTTCTTC,CASSPTGGGNEQFF
.,TRBV23-1,TRBJ1-5,TRBD1,TGCGCCAGCAGTCAATTTGTACCGGACAGGGGGAATCCCAATCAGCCCCAGCATTTT,CASSQFVPDRGNPNQPQHF
few,TRBV30,TRBJ1-5,TRBD1,TGTGCCTGGAGTGTATCGGGACAGAGTACACATTTT,CAWSVSGQSTHF
.,TRBV4-2,TRBJ1-1,.,TGTGCCAGCAGCCAAGAACAGAGTCGGGAAGCTTTCTTT,CASSQEQSREAFF
.,TRBV9,TRBJ1-5,.,TGTGCCAGCAGCGTAGGGGCTGGAACTAATCAGCCCCAGCATTTT,CASSVGAGTNQPQHF
.,TRBV27,TRBJ2-7,.,TGTGCCAGCAGCACGACAGGTCACGAGCAGTACTTC,CASSTTGHEQYF
.,TRBV5-8,TRBJ2-3,.,TGTGCCAGCAGCTCCTATGGGGGGAGCACAGATACGCAGTATTTT,CASSSYGGSTDTQYF
.,TRBV5-4,TRBJ2-2,TRBD1,TGTGCCAGCAGCACGGGACAGGCGGTGTTTTTT,CASSTGQAVFF
.,TRBV5-1,TRBJ2-7,.,TGCGCCAGCAGCTTGGCCAGCAGTAGGCTCAGGACCTACGAGCAGTACTTC,CASSLASSRLRTYEQYF
.,TRBV6-1,TRBJ2-3,TRBD2,TGTGCCAGCAGATCACCGGGACTAGGAAAGTATTTT,CASRSPGLGKYF
few,TRBV5-1,TRBJ2-7,.,TGCGCCAGCAGCTTGGTACCCAGCGGTGCTCCCGGCAACGAGCAGTACTTC,CASSLVPSGAPGNEQYF
few,TRBV7-9,TRBJ2-3,TRBD1,TGTGCCAGCAGCCGTACCGGGACAGGGGATACGCAGTATTTT,CASSRTGTGDTQYF
.,TRBV21-1,TRBJ1-2,.,TGTGCCAGCACCTTGGACAGGGACGTCGCCTACACCTTC,CASTLDRDVAYTF
few,TRBV10-3,TRBJ1-5,.,TGTGCCATCAGCAGGGGCTATAGCAATCAGCCCCAGCATTTT,CAISRGYSNQPQHF
.,TRBV4-1,TRBJ2-3,TRBD2,TGCGCCAGCGCGGGAGACACAGATACGCAGTATTTT,CASAGDTDTQYF
.,TRBV5-1,TRBJ2-3,TRBD1,TGCGCCAGCAGCTTGGCGACAGGGGGCACAGATACGCAGTATTTT,CASSLATGGTDTQYF
.,TRBV19,TRBJ1-2,.,TGTGCCAGTACCGCGGGGGGAACGGGTAACTATGGCTACACCTTC,CASTAGGTGNYGYTF
.,TRBV15,TRBJ1-4,.,TGTGCCACCAGCAGAGATCTAAATGGTGAAAAACTGTTTTTT,CATSRDLNGEKLFF
.,TRBV2,TRBJ2-5,.,TGTGCCAGCAGTGATGCTAGAAGTGCGACCCAGTACTTC,CASSDARSATQYF
.,TRBV20-1,TRBJ1-1,.,TGCAGTGTCGAAGGGGAAAGAGCTTTCTTT,CSVEGERAFF
few,TRBV29-1,TRBJ2-1,.,TGCAGCCTCGGGACAAGCTCCTACAATGAGCAGTTCTTC,CSLGTSSYNEQFF
.,TRBV2,TRBJ2-1,.,TGTGCCAGCAGCTCGATTGAGAGCTCCTACAATGAGCAGTTCTTC,CASSSIESSYNEQFF
few,TRBV5-8,TRBJ1-2,TRBD1,TGTGCCAGCATCCGGGACAGGGGTGGGGTTGGCTACACCTTC,CASIRDRGGVGYTF
once,TRBV7-9,TRBJ2-5,TRBD2,TGTGCCAGCAGCCTAGCTAGCGGGACCCAAGAGACCCAGTACTTC,CASSLASGTQETQYF
few,TRBV10-1,TRBJ1-5,.,TGCGCCAGCAGTGAGTCGATGGAGTCGCCCCAGCATTTT,CASSESMESPQHF
.,TRBV18,TRBJ1-1,.,TGTGCCAGCTCACTCTCCGTCGACATCACTGAAGCTTTCTTT,CASSLSVDITEAFF
few,TRBV7-2,TRBJ1-2,.,TGTGCCAGCAGCTTAGTTGGGCGGGGGGACTATGGCTACACCTTC,CASSLVGRGDYGYTF
.,TRBV28,TRBJ2-2,.,TGTGCCAGCAGTTTTGGCGTAGCGGCGAACACCGGGGAGCTGTTTTTT,CASSFGVAANTGELFF
.,TRBV7-9,TRBJ2-5,TRBD2,TGTGCCAGCAGCCCCCGCCGACCGCTAGCGGATACGCTCTGGGAGACCCAGTACTTC,CASSPRRPLADTLWETQYF
.,TRBV5-5,TRBJ2-7,.,TGTGCCAGCAGCTTGGAAGGGAGCAAAGGGTACTTC,CASSLEGSKGYF
.,TRBV6-1,TRBJ1-6,TRBD1,TGTGCCAGCAAGTGGACAGGAGGTAATTCACCCCTCCACTTT,CASKWTGGNSPLHF
few,TRBV30,TRBJ2-1,TRBD2,TGTGCCTGGGATCCTAGCGGGAGGAGGGACGAGCAGTTCTTC,CAWDPSGRRDEQFF
few,TRBV19,TRBJ1-5,.,TGTGCCAGTAGTCGACAGGACAAGGTAAACAATCAGCCCCAGCATTTT,CASSRQDKVNNQPQHF
.,TRBV15,TRBJ2-4,.,TGTGCCACGAGTCGGGGGTCCAAAAACATTCAGTACTTC,CATSRGSKNIQYF
.,TRBV5-1,TRBJ1-2,TRBD1,TGCGCCAGCAGCTTCGGACAGGGTAATGGCTACACCTTC,CASSFGQGNGYTF
.,TRBV6-1,TRBJ2-3,TRBD1,TGTGCCAGCAGGCGGACAGGGGGCGCGGGGGATACGCAGTATTTT,CASRRTGGAGDTQYF
few,TRBV30,TRBJ2-7,TRBD2,TGTGCCTCAACTAGCGGGGGAACCTACGAGCAGTACTTC,CASTSGGTYEQYF
few,TRBV12-5,TRBJ2-1,.,TGTGCTAGTGGTTTGGACGGCAGGCCCGACAATGAGCAGTTCTTC,CASGLDGRPDNEQFF
few,TRBV6-5,TRBJ1-1,.,TGTGCCAGCAGCCCCCCCCAGAACACTGAAGCTTTCTTT,CASSPPQNTEAFF
.,TRBV6-5,TRBJ1-5,.,TGTGCCAGCAACGCTGGGGGGGGTAGCAATCAGCCCCAGCATTTT,CASNAGGGSNQPQHF
.,TRBV19,TRBJ1-6,.,TGTGCCAGTAGAAACAGCGGATCACCCCTCCACTTT,CASRNSGSPLHF
.,TRBV4-1,TRBJ2-1,TRBD1,TGCGCCAGCAGCCAAAGCGGGACAGGGGGGAGCAATGAGCAGTTCTTC,CASSQSGTGGSNEQFF
.,TRBV6-1,TRBJ2-1,TRBD2,TGTGCCAGCAGTGGGGGAGCTAGCGGGAGGGGGTACAATGAGCAGTTCTTC,CASSGGASGRGYNEQFF
.,TRBV2,TRBJ2-7,TRBD1,TGTGCCAGCAGTCCGGGACAGGGCTTACAGCAGTACTTC,CASSPGQGLQQYF
.,TRBV18,TRBJ2-3,.,TGTGCCAGCTCCCCCGGGAACACAGATACGCAGTATTTT,CASSPGNTDTQYF
once,TRBV5-4,TRBJ2-7,.,TGTGCCAGCAGCTTGGACAGGGTCTACGAGCAGTACTTC,CASSLDRVYEQYF
.,TRBV6-1,TRBJ2-4,TRBD1,TGTGCCAGCAGTTTGCGACAGGGAAGCCAAAACATTCAGTACTTC,CASSLRQGSQNIQYF
.,TRBV18,TRBJ2-7,.,TGTGCCAGCTCACCACAGGGGTCTCACAACGAGCAGTACTTC,CASSPQGSHNEQYF
.,TRBV9,TRBJ1-1,.,TGTGCCAGCGGTCTCGGGAGGGACACTGAAGCTTTCTTT,CASGLGRDTEAFF
.,TRBV2,TRBJ2-1,.,TGTGCCAGCAGCGCCCGACAGAATGAGCAGTTCTTC,CASSARQNEQFF
.,TRBV7-8,TRBJ2-5,TRBD1,TGTGCCAGCAGCTTAGACGCGGGACAGGGAGAGACCCAGTACTTC,CASSLDAGQGETQYF
.,TRBV7-2,TRBJ2-5,TRBD2,TGTGCCAGCAGCTCCCCGGCTAGCGGACAAGAGACCCAGTACTTC,CASSSPASGQETQYF
.,TRBV30,TRBJ2-3,.,TGTGCCTGGAGTCTGGATACGCAGTATTTT,CAWSLDTQYF
few,TRBV7-9,TRBJ2-7,TRBD1,TGTGCCAGCAGCTGGGCGACAGGGGCGGGAGAGCAGTACTTC,CASSWATGAGEQYF
.,TRBV6-6,TRBJ1-1,TRBD1,TGTGCCAGCAGTCGACAGGGTACCACTGAAGCTTTCTTT,CASSRQGTTEAFF
few,TRBV11-2,TRBJ1-1,.,TGTGCCAGCAGCCCACGCGGCGGGGTCACTGAAGCTTTCTTT,CASSPRGGVTEAFF